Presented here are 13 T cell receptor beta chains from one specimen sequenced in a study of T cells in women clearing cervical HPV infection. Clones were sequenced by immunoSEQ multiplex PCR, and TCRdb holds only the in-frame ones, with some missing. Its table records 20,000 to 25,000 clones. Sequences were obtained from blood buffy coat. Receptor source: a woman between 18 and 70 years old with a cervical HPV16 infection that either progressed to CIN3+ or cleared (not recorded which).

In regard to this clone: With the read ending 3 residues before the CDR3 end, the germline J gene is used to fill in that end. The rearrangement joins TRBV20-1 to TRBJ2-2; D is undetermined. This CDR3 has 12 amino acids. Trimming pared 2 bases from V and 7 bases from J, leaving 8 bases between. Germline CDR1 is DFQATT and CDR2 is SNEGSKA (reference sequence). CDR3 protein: CSARTLIGELFF. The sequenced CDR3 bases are TGCAGTGCTAGAACATTGATCGGGGAG.

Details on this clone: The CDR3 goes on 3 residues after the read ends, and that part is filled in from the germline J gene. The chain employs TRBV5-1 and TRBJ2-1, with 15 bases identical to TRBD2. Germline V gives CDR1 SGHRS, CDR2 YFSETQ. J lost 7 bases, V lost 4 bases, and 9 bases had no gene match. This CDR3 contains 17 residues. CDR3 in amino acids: CASSPGRTSGGGNEQFF. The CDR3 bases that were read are TGCGCCAGCAGCCCTGGGAGGACTAGCGGGGGGGGAAATGAG.

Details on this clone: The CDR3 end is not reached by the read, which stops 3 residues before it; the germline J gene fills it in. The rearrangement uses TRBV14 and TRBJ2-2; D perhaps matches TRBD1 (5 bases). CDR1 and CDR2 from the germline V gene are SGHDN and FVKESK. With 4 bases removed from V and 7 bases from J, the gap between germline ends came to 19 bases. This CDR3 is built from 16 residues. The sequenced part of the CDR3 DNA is TGTGCCAGCAGCCGGCGCGTAAGGGGTTTTGACGGGGAG. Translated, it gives CASSRRVRGFDGE. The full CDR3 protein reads CASSRRVRGFDGELFF.

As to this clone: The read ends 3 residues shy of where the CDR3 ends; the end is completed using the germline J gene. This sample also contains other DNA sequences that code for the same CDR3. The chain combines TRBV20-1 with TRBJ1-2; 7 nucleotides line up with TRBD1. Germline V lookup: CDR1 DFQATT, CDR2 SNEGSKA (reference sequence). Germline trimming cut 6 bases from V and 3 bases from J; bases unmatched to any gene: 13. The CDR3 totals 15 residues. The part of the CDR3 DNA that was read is TGCAGTGCCGGTCGAGAAGACAGGGTCGACTATGGC. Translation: CSAGREDRVDYG. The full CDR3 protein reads CSAGREDRVDYGYTF.

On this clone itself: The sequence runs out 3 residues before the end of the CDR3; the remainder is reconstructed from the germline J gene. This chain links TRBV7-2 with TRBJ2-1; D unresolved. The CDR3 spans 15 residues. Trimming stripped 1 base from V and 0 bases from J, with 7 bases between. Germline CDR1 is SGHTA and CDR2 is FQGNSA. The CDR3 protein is CASSLGRPSYNEQFF. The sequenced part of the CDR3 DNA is TGTGCCAGCAGCTTAGGGCGGCCCTCCTACAATGAG.

The CDR3 loop reads CASSQDMEDWDYTF. The DNA read from the CDR3 is TGTGCCAGCAGCCAAGATATGGAGGACTGGGAC. The chain employs TRBV14 and TRBJ1-2, with unresolved D. The read terminates 3 residues before the CDR3 end, so the remaining end is supplied by the germline J gene. Germline assignment: CDR1 SGHDN and CDR2 FVKESK. The CDR3 extends over 14 amino acids.

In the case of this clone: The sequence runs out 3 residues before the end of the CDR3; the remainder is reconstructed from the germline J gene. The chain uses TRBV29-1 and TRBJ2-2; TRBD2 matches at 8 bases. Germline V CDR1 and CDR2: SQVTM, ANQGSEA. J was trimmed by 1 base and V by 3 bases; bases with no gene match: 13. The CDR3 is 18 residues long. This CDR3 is CSVDGGLAGRQNTGELFF. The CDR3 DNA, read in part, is TGCAGCGTTGATGGCGGTCTAGCGGGCCGTCAGAACACCGGGGAG.

CDR3 region: CASGGQGRTGNTEAFF. The sequenced CDR3 bases are TGTGCCAGCGGTGGACAGGGGCGAACTGGGAACACTGAA. This chain connects TRBV6-1 to TRBJ1-1; 9 bases align to TRBD1. The read ends 3 residues shy of where the CDR3 ends; the end is completed using the germline J gene. Germline CDR1 is MNHNS and CDR2 is SASEGT. V gave up 8 bases and J gave up 1 base; unmatched junction bases: 11. There are 16 residues in the CDR3.

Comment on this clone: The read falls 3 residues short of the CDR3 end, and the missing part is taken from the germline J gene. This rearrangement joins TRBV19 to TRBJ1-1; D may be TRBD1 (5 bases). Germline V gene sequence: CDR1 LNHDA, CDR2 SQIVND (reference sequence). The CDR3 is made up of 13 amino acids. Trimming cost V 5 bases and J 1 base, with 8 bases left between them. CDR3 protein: CASSSTGNTEAFF. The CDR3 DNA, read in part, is TGTGCCAGTAGTTCCACAGGGAACACTGAA.

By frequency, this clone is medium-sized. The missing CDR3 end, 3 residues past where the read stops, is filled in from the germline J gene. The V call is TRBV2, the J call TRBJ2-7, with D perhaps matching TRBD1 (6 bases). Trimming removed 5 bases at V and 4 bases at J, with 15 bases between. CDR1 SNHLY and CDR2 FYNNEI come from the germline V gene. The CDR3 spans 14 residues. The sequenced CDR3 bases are TGTGCCAGCAGTTATACTACAGGGAATTACGAG. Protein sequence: CASSYTTGNYE. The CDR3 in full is CASSYTTGNYEQYF.

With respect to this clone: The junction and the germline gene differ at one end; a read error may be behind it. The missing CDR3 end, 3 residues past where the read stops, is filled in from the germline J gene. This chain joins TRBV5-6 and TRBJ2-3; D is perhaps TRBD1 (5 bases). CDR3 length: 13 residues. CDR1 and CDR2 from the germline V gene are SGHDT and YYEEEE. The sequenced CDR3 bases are TGTGCCAGCAGCTCCCTAGACACAGGTACG. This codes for CASSSLDTGT. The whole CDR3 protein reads CASSSLDTGTQYF.

CDR3 DNA (partial): TGCAGTGCTAGAGAGGCTAAGGCAGGGGACGGC. This sequence encodes CSAREAKAGDG. The entire CDR3 protein reads CSAREAKAGDGYTF. The J gene is TRBJ1-2, the V gene TRBV20-1, with a tentative D call TRBD1 (6 bases). The CDR3 end falls 3 residues outside the read, so it is completed with the germline J gene. The CDR3 runs to 14 residues. Per germline, CDR1 DFQATT and CDR2 SNEGSKA (reference sequence).

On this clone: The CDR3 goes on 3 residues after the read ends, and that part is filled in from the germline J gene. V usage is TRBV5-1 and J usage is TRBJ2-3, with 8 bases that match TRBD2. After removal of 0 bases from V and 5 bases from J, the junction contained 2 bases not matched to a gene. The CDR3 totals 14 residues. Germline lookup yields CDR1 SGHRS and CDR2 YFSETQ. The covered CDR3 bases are TGCGCCAGCAGCTTGGTCGGGGGGGGAGATACG. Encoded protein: CASSLVGGGDT. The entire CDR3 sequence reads CASSLVGGGDTQYF. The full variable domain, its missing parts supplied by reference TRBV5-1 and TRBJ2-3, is KAGVTQTPRYLIKTRGQQVTLSCSPISGHRSVSWYQQTPGQGLQFLFEYFSETQRNKGNFPGRFSGRQFSNSRSEMNVSTLELGDSALYLCASSLVGGGDTQYFGPGTRLTVL.